A few counts support the clone carrying this TCR beta chain. This sample was included in a study of blood T cell repertoires in COVID-19. Study context: Acute and convalescent COVID-19 specimens originated in the United States, Italy and Spain.

The data were produced by immunoSEQ multiplex PCR, yet TCRdb's version contains in-frame clones alone and is incomplete. The sample consists of 82,000 or so clones, 85% to 90% of them appearing once. In germline, CDR1 is MGHDK, CDR2 SYGVNS. This CDR3 has 16 residues. V lost 6 bases to trimming and J lost 4 bases; unmatched junction nucleotides: 9. The V gene is TRBV25-1, the J gene TRBJ2-1, with TRBD1 identical over 10 bases. The sample consisted of PBMCs or T cells enriched from blood (not recorded which). The sequence came from a woman aged 45 to 65 with acute COVID-19. The CDR3 DNA reads TGTGCCAGCAGAGATAGGGGACAGGGGTTATACAATGAGCAGTTCTTC. It yields the protein CASRDRGQGLYNEQFF.